This T cell receptor (beta chain) was sequenced during a study of immune evolution from preneoplasia to lung adenocarcinoma. General observations from the study: Later-stage lesions seemingly showed higher T cell density and diversity than normal lung. From normal lung to invasive adenocarcinoma, top clone frequencies appeared to decrease. KRAS-mutant nodules had the highest T cell clonality.

With respect to this clone: The antigen remains unidentified.

V lost 1 base and J 4 bases, leaving 4 bases between the germline ends. CDR1 is SGHNT, CDR2 YENEEA, per germline. The CDR3 sequence is 13 residues long. The protocol was immunoSEQ multiplex PCR, while the TCRdb copy is restricted to in-frame clones and leaves out a portion. The table records 8,500 to 13,000 clones, 80% to 90% of them present only once. This sequence joins TRBV11-3 and TRBJ2-2, with no clear D. The sequence was obtained from a person aged 65 to 85 with lung adenocarcinoma. The sample consisted of FFPE minimally invasive lung adenocarcinoma tissue. The CDR3 loop reads CASSLVPTGELFF. For the CDR3, the DNA is TGTGCCAGCAGCTTAGTCCCCACCGGGGAGCTGTTTTTT.